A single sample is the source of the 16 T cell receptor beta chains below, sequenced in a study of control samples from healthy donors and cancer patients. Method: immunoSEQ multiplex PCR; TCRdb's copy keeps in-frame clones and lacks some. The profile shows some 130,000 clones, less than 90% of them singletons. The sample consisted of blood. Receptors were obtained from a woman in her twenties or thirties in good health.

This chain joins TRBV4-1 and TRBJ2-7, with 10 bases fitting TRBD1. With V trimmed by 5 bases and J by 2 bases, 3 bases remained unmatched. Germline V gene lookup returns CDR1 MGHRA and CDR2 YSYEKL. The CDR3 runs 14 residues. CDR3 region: CASSVDRGPYEQYF. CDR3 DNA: TGCGCCAGCAGCGTCGACAGGGGGCCCTACGAGCAGTACTTC.

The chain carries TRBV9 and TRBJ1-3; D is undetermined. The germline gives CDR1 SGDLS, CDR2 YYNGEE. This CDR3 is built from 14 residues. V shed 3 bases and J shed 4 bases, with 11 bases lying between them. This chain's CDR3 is CASSAYGSGNTIYF. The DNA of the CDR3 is TGTGCCAGCAGCGCCTATGGATCAGGAAACACCATATATTTT.

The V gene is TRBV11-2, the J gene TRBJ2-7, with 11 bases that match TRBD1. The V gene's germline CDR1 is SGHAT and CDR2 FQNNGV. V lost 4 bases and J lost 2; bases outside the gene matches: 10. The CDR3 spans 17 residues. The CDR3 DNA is TGTGCCAGCAGCTCGGGCCCCGGACAGGGGGCGACCTACGAGCAGTACTTC. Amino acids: CASSSGPGQGATYEQYF.

CDR3 loop: CASSKIQDYGYTF. The CDR3 DNA is TGTGCCAGTAGTAAGATCCAGGACTATGGCTACACCTTC. The chain links TRBV19 to TRBJ1-2, with D uncertain. With 4 bases removed from V and 3 bases from J, the gap between germline ends came to 9 bases. Germline assignment: CDR1 LNHDA and CDR2 SQIVND (reference sequence). The CDR3 is 13 amino acids.

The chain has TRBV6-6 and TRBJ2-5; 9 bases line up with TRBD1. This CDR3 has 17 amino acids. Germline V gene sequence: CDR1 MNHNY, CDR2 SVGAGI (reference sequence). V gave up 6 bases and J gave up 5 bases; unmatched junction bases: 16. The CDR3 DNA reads TGTGCCAGCAGCCGACCATTGATTTACAGGGGGCAGGAGACCCAGTACTTC. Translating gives CASSRPLIYRGQETQYF.

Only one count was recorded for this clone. The CDR3 reads CASSAYWDTGDYGYTF. DNA for the CDR3: TGTGCCAGCAGCGCGTATTGGGACACCGGAGATTATGGCTACACCTTC. The chain has TRBV5-6 and TRBJ1-2; tentatively, D is TRBD1 (6 bases). Germline-derived CDR1 and CDR2 are SGHDT and YYEEEE. CDR3 length: 16 residues. The ends were cut back, 4 bases at V and 5 bases at J, with 21 bases in the middle.

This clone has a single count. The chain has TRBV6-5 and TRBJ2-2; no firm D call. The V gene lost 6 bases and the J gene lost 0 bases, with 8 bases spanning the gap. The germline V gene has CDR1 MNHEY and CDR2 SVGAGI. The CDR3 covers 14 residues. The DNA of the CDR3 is TGTGCCAGCAGCGCACAATCGAACACCGGGGAGCTGTTTTTT. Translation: CASSAQSNTGELFF.

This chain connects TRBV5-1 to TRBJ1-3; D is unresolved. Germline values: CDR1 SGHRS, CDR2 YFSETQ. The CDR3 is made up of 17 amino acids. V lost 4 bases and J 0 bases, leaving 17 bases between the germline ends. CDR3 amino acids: CASSPYIQQVSGNTIYF. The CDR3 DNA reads TGCGCCAGCAGCCCCTACATACAGCAAGTCTCTGGAAACACCATATATTTT.

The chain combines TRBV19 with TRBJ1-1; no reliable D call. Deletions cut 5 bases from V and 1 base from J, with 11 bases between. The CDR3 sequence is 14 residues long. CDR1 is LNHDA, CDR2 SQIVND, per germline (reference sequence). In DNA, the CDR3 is TGTGCCAGTAGTGTGGCCGGATCGAACACTGAAGCTTTCTTT. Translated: CASSVAGSNTEAFF.

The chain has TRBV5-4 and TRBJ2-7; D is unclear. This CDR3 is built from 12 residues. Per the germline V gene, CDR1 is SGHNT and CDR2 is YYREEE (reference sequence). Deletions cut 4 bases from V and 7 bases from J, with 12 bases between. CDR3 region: CASSPHGEEQYF. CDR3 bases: TGTGCCAGCAGCCCCCACGGCGAAGAGCAGTACTTC.

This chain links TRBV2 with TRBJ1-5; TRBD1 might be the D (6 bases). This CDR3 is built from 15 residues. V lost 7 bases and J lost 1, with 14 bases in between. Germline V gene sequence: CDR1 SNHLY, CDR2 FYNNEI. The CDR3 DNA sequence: TGTGCCAGCAAGGGGGGGCGTATGAGCAATCAGCCCCAGCATTTT. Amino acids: CASKGGRMSNQPQHF.

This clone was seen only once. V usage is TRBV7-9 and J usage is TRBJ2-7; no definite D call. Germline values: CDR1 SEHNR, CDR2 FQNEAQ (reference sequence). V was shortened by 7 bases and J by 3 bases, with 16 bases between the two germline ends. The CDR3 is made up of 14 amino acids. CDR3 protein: CASTSPVDGYEQYF. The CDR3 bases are TGTGCCAGCACCTCTCCGGTAGACGGCTACGAGCAGTACTTC.

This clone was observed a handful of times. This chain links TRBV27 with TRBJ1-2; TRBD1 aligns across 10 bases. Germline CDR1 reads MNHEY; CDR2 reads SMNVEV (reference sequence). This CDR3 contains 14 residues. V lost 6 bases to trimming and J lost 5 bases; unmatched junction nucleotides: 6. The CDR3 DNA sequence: TGTGCCAGCAGCCCGAGGACAGGGGGGTATGGCTACACCTTC. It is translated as CASSPRTGGYGYTF.

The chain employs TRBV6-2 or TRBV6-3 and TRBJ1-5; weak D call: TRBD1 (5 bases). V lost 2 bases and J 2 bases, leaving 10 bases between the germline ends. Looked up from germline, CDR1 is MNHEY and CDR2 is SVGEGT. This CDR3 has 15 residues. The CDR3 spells CASSYGQGGNQPQHF. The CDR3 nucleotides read TGTGCCAGCAGTTACGGGCAGGGCGGCAATCAGCCCCAGCATTTT.

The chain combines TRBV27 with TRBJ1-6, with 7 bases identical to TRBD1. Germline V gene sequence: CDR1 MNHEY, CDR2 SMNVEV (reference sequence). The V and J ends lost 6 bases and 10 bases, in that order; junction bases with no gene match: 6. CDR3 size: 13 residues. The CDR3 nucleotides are TGTGCCAGCAGCAGGACAGGAGCATCACCCCTCCACTTT. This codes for CASSRTGASPLHF.

The CDR3 nucleotides read TGTGCCACCGACCAGAGGGACAACCGCTCTGGGGCCAACGTCCTGACTTTC. Encoded protein: CATDQRDNRSGANVLTF. The chain couples TRBV7-9 to TRBJ2-6, with TRBD1 as a possible D gene (6 bases). The ends were cut back, 10 bases at V and 0 bases at J, with 19 bases in the middle. Looked up from germline, CDR1 is SEHNR and CDR2 is FQNEAQ (reference sequence). This CDR3 is built from 17 residues.